The rows below give T cell receptor beta chains drawn from one sample of a study of T cells in tuberculosis. Profiling relied on immunoSEQ multiplex PCR, and the TCRdb table lists in-frame clones only, not all of them. This sample has 61,000 or so clones; 81% occur once, and the top ten carry roughly 13%. Sequencing was carried out using CD1b-GMM tetramer-negative cells sorted from PBMCs. All receptors derive from an adult woman with latent tuberculosis. Both conserved end residues are part of each CDR3. Fields, in order: J gene, clone size, D gene, V gene, CDR3 DNA, CDR3 protein. The D gene is left open where the match is weak. Clone size is given for some rows only: seen once, a few or many times, or a class if the clone is expanded.

>TRBJ2-4|-|-|TRBV28
TGTGCCAGCAGTTCCAGGGGATCAGCCAAAAACATTCAGTACTTC
CASSSRGSAKNIQYF
>TRBJ2-7|-|-|TRBV10-3
TGTGCCATCAGTCCTACTAGGTCGGAAGAGCAGTACTTC
CAISPTRSEEQYF
>TRBJ2-7|once|-|TRBV7-9
TGTGCCAGCAGCTTATCAGGACAGAACGAGCAGTACTTC
CASSLSGQNEQYF
>TRBJ2-7|once|TRBD1|TRBV7-6
TGTGCCAGCAGCTTAGGGGTACAGGGGGCGACCTACGAGCAGTACTTC
CASSLGVQGATYEQYF
>TRBJ2-4|-|-|TRBV4-2
TGTGCCAGCAGCCAAGATAAGGTCCTAGCCGTGGACATTCAGTACTTC
CASSQDKVLAVDIQYF
>TRBJ2-7|few|-|TRBV2
TGTGCCAGCAGTCAACAGGGAACCTACGAGCAGTACTTC
CASSQQGTYEQYF
>TRBJ2-3|-|TRBD2|TRBV19
TGTGCCAGTAGTACTACCGGGACTAGCGGGGGGCGGGCAGATACGCAGTATTTT
CASSTTGTSGGRADTQYF
>TRBJ1-6|few|-|TRBV5-1
TGCGCCAGCAGCTTGAGAGGGTTTAATTCCCCCCTCCACTTT
CASSLRGFNSPLHF
>TRBJ2-7|-|TRBD1|TRBV19
TGTGCCAGTAGTATAGATTCGACAGGGGGGGCCTACGAGCAGTACTTC
CASSIDSTGGAYEQYF
>TRBJ2-3|-|-|TRBV6-1
TGTGCCAGCAGTCTTAGGACAGCCCTCACAGATACGCAGTATTTT
CASSLRTALTDTQYF